The 29 T cell receptor beta chains below were found in one sample sequenced in a study of chemoradiotherapy in HPV16-positive cancers. Clones were sequenced by immunoSEQ multiplex PCR, and TCRdb holds only the in-frame ones, with some missing. The sample yields over 20,000 clones, around 73% seen once. The specimen was collected from a patient who underwent chemoradiotherapy. These receptors all stem from a human donor with HPV-associated anogenital cancer.

The rearrangement links TRBV6-1 to TRBJ1-3; 8 bases fit TRBD1. CDR3 size: 17 residues. Germline CDR1 and CDR2: MNHNS and SASEGT. Trimming cost V 4 bases and J 0 bases; bases outside gene matches: 8. CDR3 in DNA: TGTGCCAGCAGTGGTCGGACAGGGACAACCTCTGGAAACACCATATATTTT. Amino acids: CASSGRTGTTSGNTIYF.

The chain joins TRBV6-1 to TRBJ2-7; D unclear. The CDR3 runs 14 residues. The V end lost 6 bases, the J end lost 0 bases, and 12 bases lay between the germline ends. CDR1 and CDR2 (germline): MNHNS, SASEGT. DNA for the CDR3: TGTGCCAGCAGGATTGACGGCAGCTCCTACGAGCAGTACTTC. It yields the protein CASRIDGSSYEQYF.

The V and J genes are TRBV5-1 and TRBJ2-1; 10 bases map to TRBD2. The CDR3 has 17 amino acids. V was pared by 2 bases and J by 0 bases, with 5 bases of the junction left unmatched. Per germline, CDR1 SGHRS and CDR2 YFSETQ. CDR3 residues: CASSFGLAASSYNEQFF. As DNA, the CDR3 is TGCGCCAGCAGCTTTGGACTAGCGGCGAGCTCCTACAATGAGCAGTTCTTC.

The sample holds a few counts of this clone. The chain employs TRBV6-1 and TRBJ1-5, with 9 bases that match TRBD1. Germline CDR1 and CDR2: MNHNS and SASEGT. V lost 6 bases to trimming and J lost 4 bases; unmatched junction nucleotides: 7. This CDR3 spans 15 amino acids. CDR3 residues: CASRAWTGVNQPQHF. DNA of the CDR3: TGTGCCAGCAGAGCCTGGACAGGGGTAAATCAGCCCCAGCATTTT.

This clone was counted a few times. The DNA for the CDR3 is TGTGCCAGCAGTCTCGGACTAGCGGGAGATACGCAGTATTTT. Its protein product is CASSLGLAGDTQYF. The chain is built from TRBV28 and TRBJ2-3, with 11 bases fitting TRBD2. V trimming: 5 bases; J trimming: 5 bases; junction bases outside the gene matches: 3. The CDR3 covers 14 residues. CDR1 and CDR2 from the germline V gene are MDHEN and SYDVKM. Full variable domain (rest looked up from reference TRBV28 and TRBJ2-3): DVKVTQSSRYLVKRTGEKVFLECVQDMDHENMFWYRQDPGLGLRLIYFSYDVKMKEKGDIPEGYSVSREKKERFSLILESASTNQTSMYLCASSLGLAGDTQYFGPGTRLTVL.

V gene TRBV7-9 combines with J gene TRBJ2-2; weak D call: TRBD1 (6 bases). The germline V gene has CDR1 SEHNR and CDR2 FQNEAQ (reference sequence). Trimming took off 5 bases at V and 5 bases at J, with 12 bases between the two ends. The CDR3 is made up of 14 amino acids. The CDR3 region is CASSPWDMTGELFF. Written as DNA, the CDR3 is TGTGCCAGCAGCCCCTGGGACATGACCGGGGAGCTGTTTTTT.

The chain employs TRBV29-1 and TRBJ2-7; 7 nucleotides align to TRBD2. Per germline, CDR1 SQVTM and CDR2 ANQGSEA. The CDR3 has 13 amino acids. With 8 bases clipped from V and 0 bases from J, the junction kept 7 bases outside the gene matches. In nucleotides, the CDR3 is TGCAGCATATACGGGGGGAGCTCCTACGAGCAGTACTTC. Amino acid sequence: CSIYGGSSYEQYF.

J is TRBJ2-1 and V is TRBV5-1; 7 positions match TRBD1. From germline, CDR1 is SGHRS and CDR2 YFSETQ. The CDR3 has 12 amino acids. V shed 4 bases, J shed 10 bases, and the junction held 5 bases outside the gene matches. In nucleotides, the CDR3 is TGCGCCAGCAGCGTACAGGGGCGCGAGCAGTTCTTC. This encodes CASSVQGREQFF.

The J gene is TRBJ2-7, the V gene TRBV7-9; D may match TRBD1 or TRBD2 (6 bases each). This CDR3 is 13 amino acids long. Germline CDR1 SEHNR, CDR2 FQNEAQ (reference sequence). V was clipped by 5 bases and J by 7 bases, with 15 bases between them. The CDR3 sequence is CASSPPGAGEQYF. In DNA form, the CDR3 reads TGTGCCAGCAGCCCCCCGGGGGCTGGGGAGCAGTACTTC. Drawing the rest from reference TRBV7-9 and TRBJ2-7, the complete variable domain is DTGVSQNPRHKITKRGQNVTFRCDPISEHNRLYWYRQTLGQGPEFLTYFQNEAQLEKSRLLSDRFSAERPKGSFSTLEIQRTEQGDSAMYLCASSPPGAGEQYFGPGTRLTVT.

This chain connects TRBV7-9 to TRBJ1-1, with TRBD1 matching over 9 bases. The CDR3 has 14 amino acids. The V and J ends lost 5 bases and 8 bases, in that order; junction bases with no gene match: 9. Germline V gene lookup returns CDR1 SEHNR and CDR2 FQNEAQ (reference sequence). The CDR3 nucleotides read TGTGCCAGCAGCATTTCACAGGGGGCGGGGGAAGCTTTCTTT. Its translation: CASSISQGAGEAFF.

V is TRBV7-8 and J is TRBJ1-2; the D gene is possibly TRBD1 (6 bases). The CDR3 covers 16 residues. The germline CDR1 and CDR2 sequences are SGHVS and FQNEAQ. Deletions cut 5 bases from V and 3 bases from J, with 19 bases between. CDR3 sequence reads: CASSIGTGKGDYGYTF. The CDR3, as DNA: TGTGCCAGCAGCATAGGTACAGGGAAAGGGGACTATGGCTACACCTTC.

The chain uses TRBV18 and TRBJ2-7; tentatively, D is TRBD1 or TRBD2 (5 bases each). Germline CDR1 KGHSH, CDR2 LQKENI. The V gene lost 3 bases and the J gene lost 6 bases, with 18 bases spanning the gap. The CDR3 extends over 15 amino acids. The CDR3 DNA follows: TGTGCCAGCTCACCGGGGCACTCGGGGACGGGCGAGCAGTACTTC. It specifies CASSPGHSGTGEQYF.

This clone was found a few times. The rearrangement joins TRBV27 to TRBJ1-4; possibly TRBD1 for D (5 bases). The CDR3 spans 14 residues. The germline V and J ends were trimmed by 6 bases and 6 bases, with 14 bases remaining between them. Germline CDR1 is MNHEY and CDR2 is SMNVEV (reference sequence). The CDR3 DNA is TGTGCCAGCAGCTCTTATGCGGGGGATGAAAAACTGTTTTTT. This encodes CASSSYAGDEKLFF.

The chain couples TRBV4-1 to TRBJ2-7; D call uncertain. CDR1 and CDR2 from the germline V gene are MGHRA and YSYEKL. This CDR3 is 14 amino acids long. V lost 0 bases, J lost 2 bases, and 8 bases lay in between. The CDR3 bases are TGCGCCAGCAGCCAAGATCCCCCGCCCTACGAGCAGTACTTC. This gives the protein CASSQDPPPYEQYF.

V usage is TRBV30 and J usage is TRBJ2-1, with 9 bases identical to TRBD1. The CDR3 runs 15 residues. Germline CDR1 reads GTSNPN; CDR2 reads SVGIG (reference sequence). V shed 0 bases, J shed 5 bases, and the junction held 5 bases outside the gene matches. CDR3: CAWSVGTGFNNEQFF. In DNA, the CDR3 is TGTGCCTGGAGTGTTGGGACAGGGTTTAACAATGAGCAGTTCTTC.

The chain carries TRBV19 and TRBJ1-2; 9 bases match TRBD1. Germline V lookup: CDR1 LNHDA, CDR2 SQIVND (reference sequence). The CDR3 has 13 residues. The J segment lost 9 bases and the V segment lost 2 bases, leaving 4 bases of the junction unmatched. The CDR3 reads CASSIRTGDSYTF. CDR3 nucleotides: TGTGCCAGTAGTATACGGACAGGGGATAGCTACACCTTC. The whole variable domain, filled in from reference TRBV19 and TRBJ1-2, reads DGGITQSPKYLFRKEGQNVTLSCEQNLNHDAMYWYRQDPGQGLRLIYYSQIVNDFQKGDIAEGYSVSREKKESFPLTVTSAQKNPTAFYLCASSIRTGDSYTFGSGTRLTVV.

The chain carries TRBV13 and TRBJ1-1, with a tentative D call TRBD1 (5 bases). The V end lost 5 bases, the J end lost 4 bases, and 20 bases lay between the germline ends. Germline V CDR1 and CDR2: PRHDT, FYEKMQ (reference sequence). This CDR3 is built from 16 residues. The CDR3 DNA is TGTGCCAGCAGCGCTTTCCTCAGGGCAGGCACCACTGAAGCTTTCTTT. It codes for CASSAFLRAGTTEAFF.

The chain links TRBV29-1 to TRBJ1-2; the D gene is possibly TRBD1 (5 bases). This CDR3 comprises 12 residues. Germline CDR1 is SQVTM and CDR2 is ANQGSEA. The germline V and J ends were trimmed by 4 bases and 4 bases, with 10 bases remaining between them. The CDR3 DNA sequence: TGCAGCGTTGCCGGGGCTTCCTATGGCTACACCTTC. It specifies CSVAGASYGYTF. Variable domain in full (rest from reference TRBV29-1 and TRBJ1-2): SAVISQKPSRDICQRGTSLTIQCQVDSQVTMMFWYRQQPGQSLTLIATANQGSEATYESGFVIDKFPISRPNLTFSTLTVSNMSPEDSSIYLCSVAGASYGYTFGSGTRLTVV.

The chain is built from TRBV19 and TRBJ2-1, with 7 bases that match TRBD2. Unmatched junction bases numbered 7, after V lost 11 bases and J lost 9 bases. The germline CDR1 and CDR2 sequences are LNHDA and SQIVND (reference sequence). CDR3 length: 11 amino acids. CDR3 protein: CASIGGIEQFF. The CDR3 nucleotides are TGTGCCTCTATCGGGGGGATTGAGCAGTTCTTC.

The chain joins TRBV7-9 to TRBJ2-5; 10 bases agree with TRBD2. CDR3 size: 16 residues. Germline loops: CDR1 SEHNR, CDR2 FQNEAQ (reference sequence). Trimming at V came to 5 bases and at J to 4 bases, leaving 10 bases not matched to a gene. Written as DNA, the CDR3 is TGTGCCAGCAGCCCAAGCGGGAGGGCCGCGGGAGAGACCCAGTACTTC. Encoded protein: CASSPSGRAAGETQYF.

The rearrangement uses TRBV28 and TRBJ1-2, with 7 bases fitting TRBD1. The CDR3 length is 15 residues. Looked up from germline, CDR1 is MDHEN and CDR2 is SYDVKM. After removal of 3 bases from V and 2 bases from J, the junction contained 6 bases not matched to a gene. This chain's CDR3 is CASSFPTGRNYGYTF. The CDR3 DNA is TGTGCCAGCAGTTTCCCGACAGGGCGGAACTATGGCTACACCTTC.

This clone was counted between two and nine times. V gene TRBV7-6 combines with J gene TRBJ1-2; D possibly corresponds to TRBD1 (5 bases). The CDR3 has 13 residues. Deletions cut 0 bases from V and 6 bases from J, with 8 bases between. CDR1 is SGHVS, CDR2 FNYEAQ, per germline. CDR3 amino acids: CASSLAQGDGYTF. The CDR3 region has the DNA TGTGCCAGCAGCTTAGCCCAGGGTGATGGCTACACCTTC.

This chain connects TRBV19 to TRBJ2-1; 7 nucleotides align to TRBD1. Per germline, CDR1 LNHDA and CDR2 SQIVND (reference sequence). The CDR3 runs 14 residues. V shed 10 bases and J 8 bases; nucleotides not matched to a gene: 14. The CDR3 loop reads CATGDRAIVDEQFF. The CDR3 DNA reads TGTGCCACCGGAGACAGGGCTATAGTCGATGAGCAGTTCTTC.

J is TRBJ2-7 and V is TRBV29-1; TRBD1 is a possible D gene (5 bases). CDR1 is SQVTM, CDR2 ANQGSEA, per germline. V gave up 3 bases and J gave up 5 bases, with 20 bases separating them. The length of the CDR3 is 15 residues. This CDR3 is CSVESWAGINDEQYF. CDR3 bases: TGCAGCGTTGAGTCTTGGGCAGGGATTAACGACGAGCAGTACTTC.

CDR3 DNA sequence: TGTGCCAGCAGCCATCAGCCCCAGCATTTT. Protein product: CASSHQPQHF. V usage is TRBV14 and J usage is TRBJ1-5; D call uncertain. The germline V gene has CDR1 SGHDN and CDR2 FVKESK. There are 10 residues in the CDR3. V was cut by 3 bases and J by 6 bases, with 0 bases left in between.

The count of this clone is one. The V and J genes are TRBV20-1 and TRBJ1-1; D is undetermined. Trimming removed 1 base from V and 6 bases from J, with 6 bases in between. The CDR3 covers 11 residues. The germline CDR1 and CDR2 sequences are DFQATT and SNEGSKA (reference sequence). The CDR3 DNA sequence: TGCAGTGCTAGAGGAGTGGCTGAAGCTTTCTTT. This codes for CSARGVAEAFF.

The chain is built from TRBV12-5 and TRBJ2-3, with a tentative D call TRBD2 (5 bases). There are 13 residues in the CDR3. CDR1 LGHNT and CDR2 FRNRAP come from the germline V gene. The V end was cut by 5 bases, the J end by 2 bases, with 8 bases between. DNA of the CDR3: TGTGCTAGTGGTACGGGGAACACAGATACGCAGTATTTT. This translates into CASGTGNTDTQYF.

The V call is TRBV14, the J call TRBJ2-1, with D perhaps TRBD1 (6 bases). Trimming left V 1 base short and J 3 bases short, with 16 bases between. The germline V gene has CDR1 SGHDN and CDR2 FVKESK. The CDR3 is 17 residues long. The CDR3: CASSQGGQPWNYNEQFF. CDR3 nucleotides: TGTGCCAGCAGCCAAGGGGGGCAACCTTGGAACTACAATGAGCAGTTCTTC.

This chain links TRBV4-1 with TRBJ1-5; D gene uncertain. The CDR3 contains 15 residues. Germline CDR1 MGHRA, CDR2 YSYEKL. The V end lost 1 base, the J end lost 0 bases, and 7 bases lay between the germline ends. In nucleotides, the CDR3 is TGCGCCAGCAGCCAAGCAGAGGGTAGCAATCAGCCCCAGCATTTT. Protein: CASSQAEGSNQPQHF.